This T cell receptor (beta chain) was sequenced for a study of Ad26.COV2.S vaccination and SARS-CoV-2 variants. Noted treatment: roughly 20 received Ad26.COV2.S at low or high dose, single or two shots; 5 received placebo; per-sample allocation not given. All samples were drawn on day 63, counting from the first vaccine or placebo injection. The method was immunoSEQ multiplex PCR; TCRdb's version includes in-frame clones alone and lacks a portion of them. This table holds some 500,000 clones, 80% to 90% found once. Germline CDR1 is SGHVS and CDR2 is FNYEAQ. The CDR3 runs 13 residues. The V end lost 1 base, the J end lost 11 bases, and 9 bases lay between the germline ends.

This rearrangement joins TRBV7-6 to TRBJ1-6, with TRBD1 as a possible D gene (5 bases). The material sequenced was peripheral blood, taken in a trial of Ad26.COV2.S vaccine versus placebo. This clonotype was sampled from a person aged 18 to 65 who received the Ad26.COV2.S COVID-19 vaccine or a placebo. The CDR3 spells CASSLGGSAPLHF. CDR3 sequence (DNA): TGTGCCAGCAGCTTAGGGGGGTCGGCACCCCTCCACTTT. The full variable domain, rest sourced from reference TRBV7-6 and TRBJ1-6, is GAGVSQSPRYKVTKRGQDVALRCDPISGHVSLYWYRQALGQGPEFLTYFNYEAQQDKSGLPNDRFSAERPEGSISTLTIQRTEQRDSAMYRCASSLGGSAPLHFGNGTRLTVT.